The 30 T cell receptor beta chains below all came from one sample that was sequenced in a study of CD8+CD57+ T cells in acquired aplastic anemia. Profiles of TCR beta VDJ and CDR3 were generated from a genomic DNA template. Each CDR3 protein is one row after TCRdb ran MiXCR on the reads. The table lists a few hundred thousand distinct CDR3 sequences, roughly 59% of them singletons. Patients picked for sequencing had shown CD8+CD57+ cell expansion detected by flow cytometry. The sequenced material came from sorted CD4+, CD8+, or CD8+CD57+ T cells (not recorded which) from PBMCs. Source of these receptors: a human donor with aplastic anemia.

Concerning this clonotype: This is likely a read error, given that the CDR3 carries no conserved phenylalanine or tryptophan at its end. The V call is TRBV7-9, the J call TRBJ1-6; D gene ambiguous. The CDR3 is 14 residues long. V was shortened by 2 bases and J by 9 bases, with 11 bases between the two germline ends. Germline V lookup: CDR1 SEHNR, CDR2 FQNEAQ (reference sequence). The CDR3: CASSLQGSGSPLHL. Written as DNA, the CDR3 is TGTGCCAGCAGCTTACAAGGGAGTGGTTCACCCCTCCACCTT.

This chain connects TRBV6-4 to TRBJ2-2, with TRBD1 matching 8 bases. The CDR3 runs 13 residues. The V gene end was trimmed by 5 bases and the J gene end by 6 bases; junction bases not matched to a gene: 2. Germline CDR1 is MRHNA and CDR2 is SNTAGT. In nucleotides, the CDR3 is TGTGCCAGCAGTCCAGGGGGCCCCGGGGAGCTGTTTTTT. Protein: CASSPGGPGELFF.

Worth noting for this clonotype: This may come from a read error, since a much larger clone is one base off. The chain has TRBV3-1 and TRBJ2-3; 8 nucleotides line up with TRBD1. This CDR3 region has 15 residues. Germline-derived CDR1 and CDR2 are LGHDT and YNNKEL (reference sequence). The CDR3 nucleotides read TGTGCCAGCAGTCGGACAGGGATTGCCACAGATGCGCAGTATTTT. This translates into CASSRTGIATDAQYF.

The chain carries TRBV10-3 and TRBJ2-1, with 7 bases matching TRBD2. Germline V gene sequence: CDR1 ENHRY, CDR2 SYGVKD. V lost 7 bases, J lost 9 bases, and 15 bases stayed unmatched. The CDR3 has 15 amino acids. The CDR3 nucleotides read TGTGCCATCACGGGTGGTGGCGGGAGTGATGGTGAGCAGTTCTTC. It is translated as CAITGGGGSDGEQFF.

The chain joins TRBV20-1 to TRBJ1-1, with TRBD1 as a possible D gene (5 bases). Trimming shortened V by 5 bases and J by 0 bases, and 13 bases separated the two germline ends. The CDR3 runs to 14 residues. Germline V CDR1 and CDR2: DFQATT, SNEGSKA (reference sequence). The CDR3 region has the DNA TGCAGTGCTCTCGCGGGACGGTTGAACACTGAAGCTTTCTTT. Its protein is CSALAGRLNTEAFF.

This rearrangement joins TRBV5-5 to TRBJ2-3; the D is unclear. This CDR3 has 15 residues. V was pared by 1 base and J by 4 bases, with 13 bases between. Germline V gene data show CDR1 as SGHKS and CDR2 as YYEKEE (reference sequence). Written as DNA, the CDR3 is TGTGCCAGCAGCTTGTCCCCCCTTGCCGCAGATACGCAGTATTTT. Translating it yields CASSLSPLAADTQYF.

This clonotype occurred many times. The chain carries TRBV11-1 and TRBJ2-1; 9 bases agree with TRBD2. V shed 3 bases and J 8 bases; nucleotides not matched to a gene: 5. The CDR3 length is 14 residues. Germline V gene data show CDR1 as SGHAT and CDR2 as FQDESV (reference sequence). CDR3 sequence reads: CASSLAGGPHEQFF. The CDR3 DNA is TGTGCCAGCAGCTTGGCGGGAGGGCCTCATGAGCAGTTCTTC.

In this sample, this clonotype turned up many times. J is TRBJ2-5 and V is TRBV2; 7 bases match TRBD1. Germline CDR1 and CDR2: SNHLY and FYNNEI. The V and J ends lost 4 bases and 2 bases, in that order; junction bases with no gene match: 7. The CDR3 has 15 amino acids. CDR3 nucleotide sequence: TGTGCCAGCAGTGCAATGGGACAGCCACAAGAGACCCAGTACTTC. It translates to CASSAMGQPQETQYF.

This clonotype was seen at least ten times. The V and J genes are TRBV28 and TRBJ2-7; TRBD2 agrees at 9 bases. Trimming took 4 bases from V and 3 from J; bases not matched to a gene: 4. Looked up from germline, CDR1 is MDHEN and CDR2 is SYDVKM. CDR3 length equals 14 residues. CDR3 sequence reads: CASSWASGVYEQYF. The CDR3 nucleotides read TGTGCCAGCAGTTGGGCTAGCGGGGTCTACGAGCAGTACTTC.

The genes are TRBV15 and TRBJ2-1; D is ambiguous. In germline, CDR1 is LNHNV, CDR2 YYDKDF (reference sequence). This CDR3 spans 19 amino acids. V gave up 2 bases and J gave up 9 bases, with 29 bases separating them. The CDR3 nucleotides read TGTGCCACCAGCAGATCCGTGACGGACCCAAGGTCCCTAGTTGGTGAGCAGTTCTTC. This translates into CATSRSVTDPRSLVGEQFF.

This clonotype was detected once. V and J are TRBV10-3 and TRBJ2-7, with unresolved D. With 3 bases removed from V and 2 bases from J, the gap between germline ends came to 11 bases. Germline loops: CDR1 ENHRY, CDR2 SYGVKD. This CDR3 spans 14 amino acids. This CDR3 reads CAISERAPAYEQYF. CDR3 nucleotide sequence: TGTGCCATCAGTGAACGGGCTCCAGCCTACGAGCAGTACTTC.

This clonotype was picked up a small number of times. The CDR3 spells CASSAQRGGGANYGYTF. In DNA form, the CDR3 reads TGTGCCAGCAGTGCACAACGAGGGGGGGGAGCTAACTATGGCTACACCTTC. The chain joins TRBV25-1 to TRBJ1-2; weak D call: TRBD1 (6 bases). The CDR3 spans 17 residues. The ends were cut back, 4 bases at V and 0 bases at J, with 18 bases in the middle. Looked up from germline, CDR1 is MGHDK and CDR2 is SYGVNS.

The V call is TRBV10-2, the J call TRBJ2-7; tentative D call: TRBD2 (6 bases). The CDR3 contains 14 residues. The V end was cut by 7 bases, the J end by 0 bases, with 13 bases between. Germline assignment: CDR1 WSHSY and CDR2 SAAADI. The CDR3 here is CASKAGTASYEQYF. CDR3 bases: TGCGCCAGCAAGGCGGGGACCGCCTCCTACGAGCAGTACTTC.

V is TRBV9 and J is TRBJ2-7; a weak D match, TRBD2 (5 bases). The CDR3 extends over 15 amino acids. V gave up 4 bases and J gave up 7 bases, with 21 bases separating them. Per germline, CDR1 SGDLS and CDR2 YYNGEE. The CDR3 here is CASSLAPPSIGEQYF. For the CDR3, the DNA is TGTGCCAGCAGCTTAGCGCCCCCTAGCATCGGTGAGCAGTACTTC.

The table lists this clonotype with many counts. The CDR3 bases are TGTGCCATCAGTTTCGGGGGCGCGACCTACAATGAGCAGTTCTTC. Translation: CAISFGGATYNEQFF. The genes are TRBV10-3 and TRBJ2-1, with D possibly being TRBD1 or TRBD2 (6 bases each). CDR3 size: 15 residues. Trimming stripped 5 bases from V and 2 bases from J, with 13 bases between. The germline V gene encodes CDR1 ENHRY and CDR2 SYGVKD.

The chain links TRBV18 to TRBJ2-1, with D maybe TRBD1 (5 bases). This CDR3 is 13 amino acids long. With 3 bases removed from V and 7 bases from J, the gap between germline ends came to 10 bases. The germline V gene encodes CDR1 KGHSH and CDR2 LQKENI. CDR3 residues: CASSPTGVNEQFF. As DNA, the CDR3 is TGTGCCAGCTCACCCACAGGAGTGAATGAGCAGTTCTTC.

The CDR3 is CASSVGGGSEGYTF. In DNA form, the CDR3 reads TGTGCCAGCAGTGTCGGGGGGGGCTCTGAAGGCTACACCTTC. The rearrangement uses TRBV25-1 and TRBJ1-2; a weak D match, TRBD1 (6 bases). The CDR3 runs 14 residues. Germline values: CDR1 MGHDK, CDR2 SYGVNS. V was shortened by 4 bases and J by 8 bases, with 17 bases between the two germline ends.

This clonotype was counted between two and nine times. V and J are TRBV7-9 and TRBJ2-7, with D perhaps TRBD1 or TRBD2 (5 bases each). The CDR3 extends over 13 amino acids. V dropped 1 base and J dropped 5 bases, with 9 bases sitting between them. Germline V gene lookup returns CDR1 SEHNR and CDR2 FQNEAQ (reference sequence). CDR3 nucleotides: TGTGCCAGCAGCTTAGGGGGGAGCGACGAGCAGTACTTC. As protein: CASSLGGSDEQYF.

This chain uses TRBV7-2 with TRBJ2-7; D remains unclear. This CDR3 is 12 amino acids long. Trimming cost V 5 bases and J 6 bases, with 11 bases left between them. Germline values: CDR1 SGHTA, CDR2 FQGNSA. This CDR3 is CASSLHLSEQYF. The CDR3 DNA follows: TGTGCCAGCAGCCTCCATCTCTCCGAGCAGTACTTC.

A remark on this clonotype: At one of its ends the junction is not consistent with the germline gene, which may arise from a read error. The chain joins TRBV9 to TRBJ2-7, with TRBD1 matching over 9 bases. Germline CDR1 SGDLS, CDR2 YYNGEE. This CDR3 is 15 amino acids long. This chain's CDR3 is CASSEWVQGAHEQHF. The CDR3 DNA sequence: TGTGCCAGCAGTGAATGGGTACAGGGGGCCCACGAGCAGCACTTC.

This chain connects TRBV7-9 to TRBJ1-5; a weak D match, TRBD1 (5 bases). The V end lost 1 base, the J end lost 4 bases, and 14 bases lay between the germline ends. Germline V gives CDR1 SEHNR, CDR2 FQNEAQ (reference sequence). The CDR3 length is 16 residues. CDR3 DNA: TGTGCCAGCAGCTTAGTCGGGGACGGAGGTAATCAGCCCCAGCATTTT. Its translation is CASSLVGDGGNQPQHF.

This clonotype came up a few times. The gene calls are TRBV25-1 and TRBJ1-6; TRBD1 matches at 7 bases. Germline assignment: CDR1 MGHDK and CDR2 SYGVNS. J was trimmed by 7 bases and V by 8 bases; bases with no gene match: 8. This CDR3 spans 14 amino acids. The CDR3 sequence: CASENQGENSPLHF. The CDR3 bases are TGTGCCAGCGAGAATCAGGGGGAGAATTCACCCCTCCACTTT.

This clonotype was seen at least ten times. CDR3 DNA sequence: TGCGCCAGCAGCGCGGGACAAAGCACAGATACGCAGTATTTT. It codes for CASSAGQSTDTQYF. The chain carries TRBV5-1 and TRBJ2-3; D may correspond to TRBD1 or TRBD2 (6 bases each). CDR1 and CDR2 (germline): SGHRS, YFSETQ. Trimming left V 4 bases short and J 0 bases short, with 9 bases between. The CDR3 length is 14 residues. The full variable domain, its missing parts supplied by reference TRBV5-1 and TRBJ2-3, is KAGVTQTPRYLIKTRGQQVTLSCSPISGHRSVSWYQQTPGQGLQFLFEYFSETQRNKGNFPGRFSGRQFSNSRSEMNVSTLELGDSALYLCASSAGQSTDTQYFGPGTRLTVL.

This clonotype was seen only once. CDR3 residues: CSVEGTQGRSPYNEQFF. CDR3 DNA sequence: TGCAGCGTTGAGGGGACCCAAGGACGCTCGCCTTACAATGAGCAGTTCTTC. This chain links TRBV29-1 with TRBJ2-1, with D tentatively TRBD1 or TRBD2 (5 bases each). The CDR3 consists of 17 residues. Germline CDR1 and CDR2: SQVTM and ANQGSEA. V gave up 3 bases and J gave up 4 bases, with 22 bases separating them.

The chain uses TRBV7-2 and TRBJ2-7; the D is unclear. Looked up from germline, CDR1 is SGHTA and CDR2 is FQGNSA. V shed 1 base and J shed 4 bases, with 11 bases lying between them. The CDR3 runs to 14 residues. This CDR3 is CASSLVSALYEQYF. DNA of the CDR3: TGTGCCAGCAGCTTAGTAAGCGCCTTGTACGAGCAGTACTTC.

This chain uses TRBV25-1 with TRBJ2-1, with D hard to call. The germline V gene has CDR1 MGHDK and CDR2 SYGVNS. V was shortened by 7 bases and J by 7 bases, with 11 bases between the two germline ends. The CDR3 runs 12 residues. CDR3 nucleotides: TGTGCCAGCAATGACCCCGTGAATGAGCAGTTCTTC. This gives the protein CASNDPVNEQFF.

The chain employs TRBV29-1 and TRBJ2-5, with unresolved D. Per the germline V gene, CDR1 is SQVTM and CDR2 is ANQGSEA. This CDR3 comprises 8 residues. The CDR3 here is CSIGTQYF. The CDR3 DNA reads TGCAGTATCGGGACCCAGTACTTC.

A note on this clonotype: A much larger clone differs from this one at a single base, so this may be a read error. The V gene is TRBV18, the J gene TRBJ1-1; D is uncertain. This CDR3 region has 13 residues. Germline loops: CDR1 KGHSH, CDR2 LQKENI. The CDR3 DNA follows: TGTACCAGCTCACCAAACCGGGACACTGAAGCTTTCTTT. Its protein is CTSSPNRDTEAFF. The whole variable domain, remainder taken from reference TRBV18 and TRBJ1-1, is NAGVMQNPRHLVRRRGQEARLRCSPMKGHSHVYWYRQLPEEGLKFMVYLQKENIIDESGMPKERFSAEFPKEGPSILRIQQVVRGDSAAYFCTSSPNRDTEAFFGQGTRLTVV.

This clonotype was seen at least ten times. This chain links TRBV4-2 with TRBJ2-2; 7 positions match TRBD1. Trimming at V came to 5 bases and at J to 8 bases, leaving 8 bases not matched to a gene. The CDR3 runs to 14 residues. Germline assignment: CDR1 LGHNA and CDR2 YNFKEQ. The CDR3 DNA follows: TGTGCCAGCAGCAAACAGGGGATTGCAGGGGAGCTGTTTTTT. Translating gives CASSKQGIAGELFF.

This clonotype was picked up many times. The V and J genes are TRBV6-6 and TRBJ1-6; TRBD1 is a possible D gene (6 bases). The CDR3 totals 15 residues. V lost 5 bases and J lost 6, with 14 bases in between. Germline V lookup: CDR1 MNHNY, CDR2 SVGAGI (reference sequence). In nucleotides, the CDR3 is TGTGCCAGCAGTGGGGCCGGGACACCTAATTCACCCCTCCACTTT. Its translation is CASSGAGTPNSPLHF.